The 3 T cell receptor beta chains presented below share a single source sample, sequenced in a study of shared clonotypes between healthy human individuals. The data were produced by immunoSEQ multiplex PCR, yet TCRdb's version contains in-frame clones alone and is incomplete. In the table there are approximately 940,000 clones, about 80% of which are singletons. The specimen was memory CD4+ T cells sorted from blood. Subset: CD45RA-negative fraction. All receptors come from a man younger than 35 in good health.

In nucleotides, the CDR3 is TGTGCCATCAGTGCTCAGGGGACCACTGAAGCTTTCTTT. It is translated as CAISAQGTTEAFF. The chain carries TRBV10-3 and TRBJ1-1, with D perhaps matching TRBD1 (6 bases). Trimming shortened V by 4 bases and J by 4 bases, and 10 bases separated the two germline ends. The germline V gene has CDR1 ENHRY and CDR2 SYGVKD. The CDR3 is 13 residues long.

The chain recombines TRBV18 with TRBJ1-4, with D perhaps matching TRBD1 (5 bases). V lost 2 bases and J lost 8, with 12 bases in between. The CDR3 has 14 residues. The germline CDR1 and CDR2 sequences are KGHSH and LQKENI. DNA for the CDR3: TGTGCCAGCTCACCAGGAGGACACCCCGAAAAACTGTTTTTT. Protein product: CASSPGGHPEKLFF.

This clone has only one observation. This rearrangement joins TRBV18 to TRBJ1-1; the D is unclear. V was clipped by 4 bases and J by 4 bases, with 13 bases between them. This CDR3 has 14 residues. The germline CDR1 and CDR2 sequences are KGHSH and LQKENI. The CDR3 sequence: CASSRERASTEAFF. The CDR3 DNA sequence: TGTGCCAGCTCACGGGAGAGGGCGAGCACTGAAGCTTTCTTT.